A single sample gave rise to the 18 T cell receptor beta chains below, sequenced in a study of CD8+ T cells in alopecia areata. The treatment here: oral pan-JAK inhibitor, 5-10 mg twice daily. The authors extracted RNA and reverse transcribed it into cDNA as the sequencing template. Some clones are missing from TCRdb's copy, which holds only in-frame ones; the method was immunoSEQ multiplex PCR. Seen here are 150,000 to 200,000 clones, about three fifths observed once, and the top ten hold about 1.3%. The sequencing used CD4+ T cells sorted from blood, collected between weeks 47 and 50, from a patient treated with tofacitinib. The origin of the receptors is a human donor with alopecia areata.

This sequence joins TRBV5-1 and TRBJ2-1; 7 bases line up with TRBD1. With 1 base clipped from V and 3 bases from J, the junction kept 4 bases outside the gene matches. This CDR3 spans 15 amino acids. Per germline, CDR1 SGHRS and CDR2 YFSETQ. CDR3 sequence reads: CASSLTGEYYNEQFF. The CDR3 DNA reads as TGCGCCAGCAGCTTGACAGGGGAATACTACAATGAGCAGTTCTTC.

The chain joins TRBV5-1 to TRBJ2-7; 13 positions match TRBD2. Germline-derived CDR1 and CDR2 are SGHRS and YFSETQ. The length of the CDR3 is 17 residues. Trimming took 3 bases from V and 0 from J; bases not matched to a gene: 6. CDR3 bases: TGCGCCAGCAGCTCCGGGACTAGCGGGGCCCCCTCCTACGAGCAGTACTTC. As protein: CASSSGTSGAPSYEQYF.

This sequence joins TRBV29-1 and TRBJ1-2; D gene unclear. V lost 7 bases and J lost 3, with 15 bases in between. Germline V gives CDR1 SQVTM, CDR2 ANQGSEA. The CDR3 runs 13 residues. The CDR3 here is CSADPREDYGYTF. In nucleotides, the CDR3 is TGCAGCGCCGACCCAAGGGAAGACTATGGCTACACCTTC.

The chain carries TRBV29-1 and TRBJ1-1, with D unclear. CDR3 size: 13 residues. Per the germline V gene, CDR1 is SQVTM and CDR2 is ANQGSEA. Trimming left V 2 bases short and J 8 bases short, with 15 bases between. The CDR3 spells CSVERQMSEEAFF. The CDR3, as DNA: TGCAGCGTTGAACGGCAGATGAGTGAGGAAGCTTTCTTT.

The chain joins TRBV7-2 to TRBJ2-7; D ambiguous. Trimming left V 5 bases short and J 3 bases short, with 8 bases between. CDR3 length: 12 amino acids. Germline CDR1 is SGHTA and CDR2 is FQGNSA. CDR3 sequence reads: CASSLYIYEQYF. As DNA, the CDR3 is TGTGCCAGCAGCCTCTATATCTACGAGCAGTACTTC.

This sequence joins TRBV29-1 and TRBJ2-7, with D perhaps TRBD2 (5 bases). V was trimmed by 7 bases and J by 6 bases, leaving 13 bases between them. Germline V gene data show CDR1 as SQVTM and CDR2 as ANQGSEA. The CDR3 length is 11 residues. CDR3: CSGTDGIEQYF. The CDR3, as DNA: TGCAGCGGTACGGACGGGATCGAGCAGTACTTC.

The rearrangement links TRBV6-5 to TRBJ1-1, with D unresolved. The V gene lost 2 bases and the J gene lost 7 bases, with 14 bases spanning the gap. Germline V CDR1 and CDR2: MNHEY, SVGAGI. The CDR3 has 14 residues. CDR3 bases: TGTGCCAGCAGTTACGGCCTCTTGGGAGGTGAAGCTTTCTTT. Translation gives CASSYGLLGGEAFF.

The chain uses TRBV7-7 and TRBJ2-2; 7 bases agree with TRBD1. Germline assignment: CDR1 SSHAT and CDR2 FNYEAQ (reference sequence). V lost 5 bases and J lost 4; bases outside the gene matches: 4. The length of the CDR3 is 14 residues. CDR3 in amino acids: CASSPRTGTGELFF. Here the CDR3 DNA reads TGTGCCAGCAGCCCCCGGACAGGCACCGGGGAGCTGTTTTTT.

J is TRBJ1-5 and V is TRBV2; D is undetermined. Germline values: CDR1 SNHLY, CDR2 FYNNEI. V was trimmed by 7 bases and J by 4 bases, leaving 11 bases between them. This CDR3 is 13 amino acids long. Written as DNA, the CDR3 is TGTGCCAGCACTAGCGACTGGAATCAGCCCCAGCATTTT. It is translated as CASTSDWNQPQHF.

This clone turned up a few times. The chain combines TRBV18 with TRBJ1-1; 9 bases align to TRBD1. V shed 5 bases and J 5 bases; nucleotides not matched to a gene: 3. CDR1 is KGHSH and CDR2 is LQKENI in the germline V gene. The CDR3 is made up of 13 amino acids. CDR3: CASSSGTGTEAFF. CDR3 in DNA: TGTGCCAGCTCATCCGGGACAGGGACTGAAGCTTTCTTT. The full variable domain, completed using reference TRBV18 and TRBJ1-1, is NAGVMQNPRHLVRRRGQEARLRCSPMKGHSHVYWYRQLPEEGLKFMVYLQKENIIDESGMPKERFSAEFPKEGPSILRIQQVVRGDSAAYFCASSSGTGTEAFFGQGTRLTVV.

V usage is TRBV9 and J usage is TRBJ2-2; no clear D gene. Between the trimmed V and J ends, which lost 2 bases and 5 bases, there was a span of 10 bases. CDR1 and CDR2 (germline): SGDLS, YYNGEE. This CDR3 region has 14 residues. CDR3 DNA sequence: TGTGCCAGCAGCGTTGGCGGACCTACCGGGGAGCTGTTTTTT. Translated, it gives CASSVGGPTGELFF.

V is TRBV29-1 and J is TRBJ2-3, with 8 bases identical to TRBD2. Germline V gene data show CDR1 as SQVTM and CDR2 as ANQGSEA. The length of the CDR3 is 12 residues. CDR3 residues: CSGGREGDTQYF. CDR3 in DNA: TGCAGTGGGGGCCGGGAGGGAGATACGCAGTATTTT.

This chain links TRBV5-1 with TRBJ1-1, with 8 bases that match TRBD1. The CDR3 contains 16 residues. J gave up 4 bases and V 4 bases, and 12 bases lay outside the gene matches. The germline gives CDR1 SGHRS, CDR2 YFSETQ. CDR3 protein: CASSRGQGTTFTEAFF. The CDR3 coding sequence is TGCGCCAGCAGCCGAGGACAGGGTACAACATTCACTGAAGCTTTCTTT.

This clone was counted once. The chain has TRBV5-4 and TRBJ2-1; TRBD2 agrees at 10 bases. V lost 5 bases, J lost 5 bases, and 10 bases stayed unmatched. CDR1 is SGHNT, CDR2 YYREEE, per germline (reference sequence). The CDR3 has 16 residues. The CDR3 reads CASRPATSGANNEQFF. In DNA form, the CDR3 reads TGTGCCAGCAGACCCGCCACTAGCGGGGCTAACAATGAGCAGTTCTTC.

On this clone itself: The junction shows a germline mismatch at one end, possibly a read error. Here the CDR3 reads CASSRTGTDVYSIF. The CDR3 nucleotides are TGTGCCAGCAGCCGAACCGGGACGGACGTATATAGCATCTTT. The chain couples TRBV5-6 to TRBJ1-6; tentatively, D is TRBD1 (5 bases). From germline, CDR1 is SGHDT and CDR2 YYEEEE. CDR3 length: 14 residues.

The chain recombines TRBV25-1 with TRBJ1-2; D is possibly TRBD1 (5 bases). CDR3 size: 14 residues. CDR1 is MGHDK and CDR2 is SYGVNS in the germline V gene. V shed 1 base and J shed 8 bases, with 14 bases lying between them. The CDR3 nucleotides read TGTGCCAGCAGTGAATTGGCCGAGGGGTACGGCTACACCTTC. Translated, it gives CASSELAEGYGYTF.

The chain recombines TRBV4-3 with TRBJ2-1; TRBD1 aligns across 7 bases. The CDR3 is 17 amino acids. Trimming cost V 0 bases and J 2 bases; bases outside gene matches: 7. Germline V gene lookup returns CDR1 LGHNA and CDR2 YSLEER. This chain's CDR3 is CASSQEGGGTAYNEQFF. The DNA for the CDR3 is TGCGCCAGCAGCCAAGAAGGGGGTGGGACAGCCTACAATGAGCAGTTCTTC.

The CDR3 region has the DNA TGCGCCAGCAGCTTGTCCCCAGCAATGACCGGGGAGCTGTTTTTT. This codes for CASSLSPAMTGELFF. The chain recombines TRBV5-1 with TRBJ2-2; D is uncertain. Trimming pared 1 base from V and 5 bases from J, leaving 12 bases between. CDR1 is SGHRS and CDR2 is YFSETQ in the germline V gene. The length of the CDR3 is 15 residues. Based on the CDR3 plus reference TRBV5-1 and TRBJ2-2, the full variable domain is KAGVTQTPRYLIKTRGQQVTLSCSPISGHRSVSWYQQTPGQGLQFLFEYFSETQRNKGNFPGRFSGRQFSNSRSEMNVSTLELGDSALYLCASSLSPAMTGELFFGEGSRLTVL.